The sequence of this TCR beta chain was determined in a study of tumor-infiltrating lymphocytes in primary liver carcinoma. Findings and caveats of the study: Paired tumor-adjacent and tumor-blood samples overlapped less than tumor region pairs did. Tumor top-250-clone fraction significantly exceeded that of blood (p = 0.039).

A note on this clonotype: As yet, its antigen is unknown. A junction boundary mismatches the germline segment, possibly from a read error.

Investigators took RNA and DNA out together from roughly 21-30 mg of unsorted bulk tissue. Tumor samples each held over 75% viable tumor cells. CDR1 is SGHAT, CDR2 FQDESV, per germline (reference sequence). The CDR3 extends over 17 amino acids. cDNA specific to TCR beta was made from 500 ng of total RNA, with a constant-region primer employed for priming. A slightly modified ARM-PCR protocol with three nested multiplex PCR rounds produced these TCR beta libraries. TRBV1-TRBV30 forward and Cbeta reverse primers drove the first two roughly 11-cycle rounds. TCRdb called the multiplex PCR reads again in MiXCR, with one record for every CDR3 protein. The repertoire holds roughly 190,000 distinct CDR3 sequences, roughly 80% seen once, with 15% to 20% in the top ten.

This rearrangement joins TRBV11-1 to TRBJ2-4, with TRBD2 identical over 13 bases. The specimen was tumor tissue from primary liver carcinoma. This clonotype originated in a man between 40 and 49 years old with primary liver carcinoma and hepatitis B virus infection. CDR3 sequence (DNA): TGTGCTAACAGCTTTCCCGGGACTAGCGGGACCCAAAACATTCAATACTTC. Its translation is CANSFPGTSGTQNIQYF.